This record looks at one TCR beta chain sequence and its context. Its target is unknown. Synthesis of TCR beta cDNA relied on 5'RACE template switching carrying UMIs. From the 5' RACE reads, TCRdb lists one entry per CDR3 protein and no DNA. Recorded here are some 280,000 distinct CDR3 sequences; the top ten clones represent under 0.5%. These data are taken from a study of T cells expressing NK-cell markers. In the study overall: Sorted CD3+CD56+NKG2C+, CD3+CD56+NKG2C- and CD3+CD56-NKG2C+ T-cell subsets were beta-chain profiled. The authors sequenced eight donors, of whom seven were HCMV-seropositive and one was seronegative.

Findings and limits, study-wide: Dominance of the CD3+CD56-NKG2C+ fraction by these clonotypes also held in four donors.

CDR3 size: 15 residues. This chain joins TRBV12-3 or TRBV12-4 and TRBJ2-2. The sequence was collected from a man between 18 and 35 years old in good health. Sample: blood T cells: a sorted CD56 or NKG2C T cell subset, CD4+ or CD8+ T cells, or bulk PBMC T cells (not recorded which). The CDR3 loop reads CASSLAPVNTGELFF.